What follows describes a single T cell receptor (beta chain). This specimen belongs to a study of Graves' ophthalmopathy and Graves' hyperthyroidism. RNA transcripts served as template for amplifying TCR beta CDR3 sequences. The authors performed first-round RT-PCR with HTBI primers and then a second-round multiplex PCR. TCRdb reanalysed the multiplex PCR reads using MiXCR and keeps one entry per CDR3 protein. Among 200,000 to 250,000 distinct CDR3 sequences listed, 25% to 30% were seen once. The clonotype comes from a man aged 50 or older with Graves' ophthalmopathy. The sequencing sample was made of peripheral blood.

The CDR3 sequence is CATLTGGAGYTF. CDR3 bases: TGTGCCACCCTCACAGGGGGCGCCGGCTACACCTTC. The chain joins TRBV6-1 to TRBJ1-2; 9 nucleotides align to TRBD1. The CDR3 spans 12 residues. The germline V gene encodes CDR1 MNHNS and CDR2 SASEGT. V lost 10 bases to trimming and J lost 8 bases; unmatched junction nucleotides: 8.